A selection of T cell receptor beta chains follows, all from one sample in a study of spatial heterogeneity in lung cancer. MiXCR was run by TCRdb on the 5' RACE reads, yielding one entry per CDR3 protein. The table has about 25,000 distinct CDR3 sequences, 5.5% to 7.5% seen once. Source: PBMCs, taken at surgery. The receptor source for this set is a male donor with early-stage non-small cell lung cancer. Both conserved end residues are part of each CDR3. Each record gives: J gene, D gene, clone size, V gene, CDR3 protein, CDR3 DNA. The D gene is left open where the match is weak. The size of a clone is reported for some rows only, either as once, few or many, or as a class for expanded clones.

J: TRBJ2-5; D: -; size: few; V: TRBV24-1; CDR3: CATSGGGSQETQYF; DNA: TGTGCCACCAGTGGGGGTGGGAGCCAAGAGACCCAGTACTTC
J: TRBJ2-5; D: TRBD2; size: many; V: TRBV5-1; CDR3: CASSLNPSAGGYQETQYF; DNA: TGCGCCAGCAGCTTGAATCCTTCAGCGGGGGGGTACCAAGAGACCCAGTACTTC
J: TRBJ2-5; D: TRBD1; size: many; V: TRBV6-6; CDR3: CASSYSRDREKTQYF; DNA: TGTGCCAGCAGTTACTCTAGGGACAGGGAAAAGACCCAGTACTTC
J: TRBJ2-5; D: -; size: many; V: TRBV28; CDR3: CASIHAGRQWAETQYF; DNA: TGTGCCAGCATCCACGCGGGCCGGCAGTGGGCAGAGACCCAGTACTTC
J: TRBJ2-1; D: TRBD2; size: many; V: TRBV29-1; CDR3: CSVRLLAAYNEQFF; DNA: TGCAGCGTCCGCCTACTAGCGGCCTACAATGAGCAGTTCTTC
J: TRBJ2-3; D: TRBD2; size: few; V: TRBV20-1; CDR3: CSVREGGITDTQYF; DNA: TGCAGTGTCCGGGAGGGGGGGATCACAGATACGCAGTATTTT
J: TRBJ2-7; D: TRBD1; size: many; V: TRBV3-1; CDR3: CASSLGQVYEQYF; DNA: TGTGCCAGCAGCCTCGGACAGGTCTACGAGCAGTACTTC
J: TRBJ2-1; D: TRBD2; size: medium-sized; V: TRBV24-1; CDR3: CATSDEAGGHNEQFF; DNA: TGTGCCACCAGTGATGAAGCGGGAGGGCACAATGAGCAGTTCTTC
J: TRBJ1-1; D: -; size: many; V: TRBV12-3/TRBV12-4; CDR3: CASSLWTMNTEAFF; DNA: TGTGCCAGCAGTTTGTGGACCATGAACACTGAAGCTTTCTTT
J: TRBJ1-5; D: -; size: many; V: TRBV4-1; CDR3: CASSLGQGNQPQHF; DNA: TGCGCCAGCAGCCTAGGGCAAGGGAATCAGCCCCAGCATTTT
J: TRBJ2-3; D: TRBD2; size: many; V: TRBV3-1; CDR3: CASSRYPGLAGGRTDTQYF; DNA: TGTGCCAGCAGCCGCTACCCGGGACTAGCGGGAGGTCGTACAGATACGCAGTATTTT
J: TRBJ1-5; D: TRBD1; size: few; V: TRBV12-3/TRBV12-4; CDR3: CASSAGTGRKPQHF; DNA: TGTGCCAGCAGTGCCGGGACAGGGAGAAAGCCCCAGCATTTT
J: TRBJ2-7; D: -; size: few; V: TRBV5-1; CDR3: CASSLAQAYEQYF; DNA: TGCGCCAGCAGCTTGGCACAGGCCTACGAGCAGTACTTC
J: TRBJ2-5; D: -; size: many; V: TRBV6-1; CDR3: CASTWVLQETQYF; DNA: TGTGCCAGCACGTGGGTTTTACAAGAGACCCAGTACTTC
J: TRBJ1-5; D: -; size: many; V: TRBV20-1; CDR3: CSASQGSNQPQHF; DNA: TGCAGTGCTAGCCAGGGGAGCAATCAGCCCCAGCATTTT
J: TRBJ1-1; D: -; size: medium-sized; V: TRBV10-3; CDR3: CAISESIGRGRTEAFF; DNA: TGTGCCATCAGTGAGTCGATTGGGAGGGGAAGGACTGAAGCTTTCTTT
J: TRBJ2-7; D: TRBD2; size: -; V: TRBV20-1; CDR3: CSASNPSGSLDEQYF; DNA: TGCAGTGCTAGCAATCCAAGCGGGAGCCTCGACGAGCAGTACTTC
J: TRBJ2-3; D: TRBD1; size: many; V: TRBV4-1; CDR3: CASSLQDRTGLKDTQYF; DNA: TGCGCCAGCAGCCTACAAGATCGGACAGGGCTGAAAGATACGCAGTATTTT
J: TRBJ2-2; D: -; size: -; V: TRBV7-2; CDR3: CASSQVSNTGELFF; DNA: TGTGCCAGCAGTCAGGTTTCGAACACCGGGGAGCTGTTTTTT
J: TRBJ2-7; D: TRBD2; size: few; V: TRBV7-9; CDR3: CASSSGGRASSYEQYF; DNA: TGTGCCAGCAGCTCGGGGGGACGGGCGAGCTCCTACGAGCAGTACTTC
J: TRBJ1-5; D: -; size: many; V: TRBV9; CDR3: CASSVEGGLGQPQHF; DNA: TGTGCCAGCAGCGTAGAGGGGGGCTTGGGTCAGCCCCAGCATTTT
J: TRBJ1-1; D: -; size: many; V: TRBV6-5; CDR3: CASSASVNTEAFF; DNA: TGTGCCAGCAGTGCTTCCGTGAACACTGAAGCTTTCTTT
J: TRBJ2-3; D: TRBD1; size: -; V: TRBV5-4; CDR3: CASSDTGEFLWETTDTQYF; DNA: TGTGCCAGCAGCGACACAGGGGAGTTTCTGTGGGAAACCACAGATACGCAGTATTTT
J: TRBJ1-2; D: -; size: many; V: TRBV6-5; CDR3: CASSPNTGSYGYTF; DNA: TGTGCCAGCAGTCCGAATACAGGGTCCTATGGCTACACCTTC
J: TRBJ2-5; D: -; size: many; V: TRBV20-1; CDR3: CSARTTREAKETQYF; DNA: TGCAGTGCTAGAACCACCAGGGAGGCGAAAGAGACCCAGTACTTC
J: TRBJ2-3; D: -; size: many; V: TRBV5-1; CDR3: CASSGTRGSSTDTQYF; DNA: TGCGCCAGCAGCGGGACCAGGGGATCTAGCACAGATACGCAGTATTTT
J: TRBJ2-1; D: -; size: many; V: TRBV20-1; CDR3: CSARVGGLTFEQFF; DNA: TGCAGTGCTAGAGTCGGGGGCCTGACGTTTGAGCAGTTCTTC
J: TRBJ2-1; D: -; size: many; V: TRBV14; CDR3: CASSQVQGVYFGEQFF; DNA: TGTGCCAGCAGCCAAGTACAGGGAGTTTATTTCGGTGAGCAGTTCTTC
J: TRBJ2-7; D: TRBD2; size: -; V: TRBV5-1; CDR3: CASSSGLAFDEQYF; DNA: TGCGCCAGCAGCTCGGGACTAGCTTTCGACGAGCAGTACTTC
J: TRBJ1-5; D: -; size: -; V: TRBV19; CDR3: CASSRGLGQTSNQPQHF; DNA: TGTGCCAGTAGTAGGGGACTCGGACAGACTAGCAATCAGCCCCAGCATTTT
J: TRBJ1-6; D: -; size: many; V: TRBV27; CDR3: CASSFPGLNSPLHF; DNA: TGTGCCAGCAGTTTTCCCGGGCTTAATTCACCCCTCCACTTT
J: TRBJ2-5; D: TRBD1; size: few; V: TRBV11-2; CDR3: CASSQGDRPKETQYF; DNA: TGTGCCAGCAGCCAAGGGGACAGGCCGAAAGAGACCCAGTACTTC
J: TRBJ1-2; D: -; size: many; V: TRBV28; CDR3: CASSVLSIVYGYTF; DNA: TGTGCCAGCAGTGTACTCTCGATAGTCTATGGCTACACCTTC
J: TRBJ2-1; D: -; size: medium-sized; V: TRBV28; CDR3: CASSLGYNEQFF; DNA: TGTGCCAGCAGTTTAGGCTACAATGAGCAGTTCTTC
J: TRBJ2-2; D: -; size: -; V: TRBV9; CDR3: CASSREAYTGELFF; DNA: TGTGCCAGCAGCCGTGAAGCCTACACCGGGGAGCTGTTTTTT
J: TRBJ1-1; D: -; size: many; V: TRBV5-1; CDR3: CASSLAVNTEAFF; DNA: TGCGCCAGCAGCTTGGCGGTGAACACTGAAGCTTTCTTT